The present entry profiles one T cell receptor beta chain with its context. What it binds is not known. This record belongs to a study of T cells in localized non-small cell lung cancer. Study-wide results and caveats: Blood T cell density predicted longer survival; adjacent-lung clonality, shorter. Out of the top 100 tumor clones, a median approximately 61 were seen in adjacent lung. Uninvolved neighboring lung showed the greatest T cell clonality, exceeding tumor.

The germline gives CDR1 SGHRS, CDR2 YFSETQ. The CDR3 is 15 amino acids. Trimming took off 3 bases at V and 4 bases at J, with 14 bases between the two ends. Profiled with immunoSEQ multiplex PCR; TCRdb holds only in-frame clones, not every one. The sample has about 11,000 clones; roughly 82% are singletons. The sequencing used peripheral blood mononuclear cells, collected before any cancer treatment. The receptor was derived from a female donor older than 55 with stage II lung adenocarcinoma. The chain links TRBV5-1 to TRBJ2-1, with D maybe TRBD1 (6 bases). The CDR3 here is CASSSLVGGYNEQFF. CDR3 in DNA: TGCGCCAGCAGCTCACTAGTAGGGGGATACAATGAGCAGTTCTTC.